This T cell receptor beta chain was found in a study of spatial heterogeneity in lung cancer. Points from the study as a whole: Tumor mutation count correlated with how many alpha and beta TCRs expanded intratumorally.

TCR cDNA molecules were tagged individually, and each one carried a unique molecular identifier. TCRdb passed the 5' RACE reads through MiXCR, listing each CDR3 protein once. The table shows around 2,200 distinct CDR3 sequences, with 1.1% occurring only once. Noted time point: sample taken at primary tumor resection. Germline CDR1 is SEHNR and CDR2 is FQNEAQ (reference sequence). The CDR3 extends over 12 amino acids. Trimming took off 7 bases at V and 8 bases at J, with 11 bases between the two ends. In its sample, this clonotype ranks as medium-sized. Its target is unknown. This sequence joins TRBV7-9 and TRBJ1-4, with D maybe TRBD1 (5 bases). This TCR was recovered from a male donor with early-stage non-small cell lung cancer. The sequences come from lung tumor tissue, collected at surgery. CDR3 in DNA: TGTGCCAGCACCCATGGGGGGGAAAAACTGTTTTTT. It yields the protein CASTHGGEKLFF.